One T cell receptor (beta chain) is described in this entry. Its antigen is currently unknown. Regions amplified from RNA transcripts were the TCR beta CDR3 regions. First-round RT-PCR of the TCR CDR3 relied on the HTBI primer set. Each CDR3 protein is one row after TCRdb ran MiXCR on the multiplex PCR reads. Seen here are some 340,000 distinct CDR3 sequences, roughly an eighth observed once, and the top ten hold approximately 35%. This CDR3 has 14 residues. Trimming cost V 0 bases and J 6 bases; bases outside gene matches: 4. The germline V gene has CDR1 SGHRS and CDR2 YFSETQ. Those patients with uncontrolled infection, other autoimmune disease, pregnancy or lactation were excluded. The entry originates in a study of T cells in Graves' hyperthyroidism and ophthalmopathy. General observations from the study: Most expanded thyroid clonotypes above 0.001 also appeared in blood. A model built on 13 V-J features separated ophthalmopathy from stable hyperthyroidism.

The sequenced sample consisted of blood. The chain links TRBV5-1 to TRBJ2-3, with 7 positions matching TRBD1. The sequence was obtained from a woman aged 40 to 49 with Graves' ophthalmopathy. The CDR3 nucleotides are TGCGCCAGCAGCTTGGCCAACAGGGGTGATACGCAGTATTTT. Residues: CASSLANRGDTQYF.